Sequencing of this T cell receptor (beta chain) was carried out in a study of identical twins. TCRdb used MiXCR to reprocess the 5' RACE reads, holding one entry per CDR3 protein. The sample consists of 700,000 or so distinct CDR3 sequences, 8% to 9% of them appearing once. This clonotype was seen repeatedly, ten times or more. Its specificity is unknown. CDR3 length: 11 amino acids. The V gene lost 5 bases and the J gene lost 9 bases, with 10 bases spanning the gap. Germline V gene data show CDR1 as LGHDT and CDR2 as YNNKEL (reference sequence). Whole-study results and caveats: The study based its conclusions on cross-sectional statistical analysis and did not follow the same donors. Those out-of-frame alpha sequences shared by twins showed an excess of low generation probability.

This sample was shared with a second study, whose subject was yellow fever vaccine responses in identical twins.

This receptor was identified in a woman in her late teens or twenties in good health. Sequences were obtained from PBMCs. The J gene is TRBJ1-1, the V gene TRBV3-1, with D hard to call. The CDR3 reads CASSLDSQAFF. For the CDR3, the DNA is TGTGCCAGCAGCTTGGACTCCCAAGCTTTCTTT.